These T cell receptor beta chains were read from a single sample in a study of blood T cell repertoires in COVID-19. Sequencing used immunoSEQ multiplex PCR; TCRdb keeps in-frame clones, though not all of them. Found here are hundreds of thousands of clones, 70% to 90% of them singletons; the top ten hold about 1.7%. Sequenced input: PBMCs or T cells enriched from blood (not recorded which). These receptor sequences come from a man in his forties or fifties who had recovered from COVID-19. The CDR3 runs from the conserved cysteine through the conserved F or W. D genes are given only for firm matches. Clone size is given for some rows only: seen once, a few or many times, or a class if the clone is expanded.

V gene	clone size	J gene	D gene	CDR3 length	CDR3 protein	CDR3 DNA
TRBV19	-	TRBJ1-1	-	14	CASSIGRVGTEAFF	TGTGCCAGTAGTATAGGCAGGGTAGGGACTGAAGCTTTCTTT
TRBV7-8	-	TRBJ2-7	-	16	CASSSRMDFRSYEQYF	TGTGCCAGCAGCTCGAGAATGGACTTCCGCTCCTACGAGCAGTACTTC
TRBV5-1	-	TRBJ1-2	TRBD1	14	CASSSTGENYGYTF	TGCGCCAGCAGCTCGACAGGGGAAAACTATGGCTACACCTTC
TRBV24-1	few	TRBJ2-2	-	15	CATSDPRSGTGELFF	TGTGCCACCAGTGACCCCAGGTCAGGGACCGGGGAGCTGTTTTTT
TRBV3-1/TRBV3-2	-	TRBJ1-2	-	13	CASSPGQTDGYTF	TGTGCCAGCAGCCCCGGACAGACCGATGGCTACACCTTC
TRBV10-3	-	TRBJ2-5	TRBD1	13	CATVQQGAETQYF	TGTGCCACTGTCCAACAGGGGGCAGAGACCCAGTACTTC
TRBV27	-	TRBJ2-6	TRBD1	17	CASGARTGGTGANVLTF	TGTGCCAGCGGCGCCCGGACAGGGGGCACTGGGGCCAACGTCCTGACTTTC
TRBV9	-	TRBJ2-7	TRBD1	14	CASNNRGQTYEQYF	TGTGCCAGCAACAACAGGGGTCAAACCTACGAGCAGTACTTC
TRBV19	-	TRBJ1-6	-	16	CASSSRLGAYNSPLHF	TGTGCCAGTAGTTCCCGCCTGGGGGCATATAATTCACCCCTCCACTTT
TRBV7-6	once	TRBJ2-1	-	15	CASSPAVGVYNEQFF	TGTGCCAGCAGCCCCGCCGTTGGAGTCTACAATGAGCAGTTCTTC
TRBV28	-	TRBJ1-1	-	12	CASTGLNTEAFF	TGTGCCAGTACAGGGCTGAACACTGAAGCTTTCTTT
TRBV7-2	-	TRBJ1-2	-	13	CASSFPGADGYTF	TGTGCCAGCAGCTTTCCAGGGGCTGATGGCTACACCTTC
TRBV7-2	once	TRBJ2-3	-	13	CASSLLSTDTQYF	TGTGCCAGCAGCTTATTAAGCACAGATACGCAGTATTTT
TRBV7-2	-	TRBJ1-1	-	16	CASSLAREGARTEAFF	TGTGCCAGCAGCTTAGCGCGGGAAGGGGCGAGAACTGAAGCTTTCTTT
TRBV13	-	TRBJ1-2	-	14	CASTGRDRLYGYTF	TGTGCCAGCACCGGTAGAGACAGGCTGTATGGCTACACCTTC
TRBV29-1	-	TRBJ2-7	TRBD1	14	CSVEATGGTYEQYF	TGCAGCGTTGAAGCGACAGGGGGTACGTACGAGCAGTACTTC
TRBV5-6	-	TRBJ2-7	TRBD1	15	CASSFGGQGSYEQYF	TGTGCCAGCAGCTTTGGGGGACAGGGGTCCTACGAGCAGTACTTC
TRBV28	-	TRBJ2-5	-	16	CASSALPRRKQETQYF	TGTGCCAGCAGCGCCCTCCCTAGGCGAAAGCAAGAGACCCAGTACTTC
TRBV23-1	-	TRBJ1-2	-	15	CASSQSTPQGYGYTF	TGCGCCAGCAGTCAATCTACCCCGCAGGGCTATGGCTACACCTTC
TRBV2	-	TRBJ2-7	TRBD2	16	CASRMGLAGNGYEQYF	TGTGCCAGCAGGATGGGACTAGCGGGAAACGGCTACGAGCAGTACTTC
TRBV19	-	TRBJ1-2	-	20	CASSAQGHYGSILVGNGYTF	TGTGCCAGTAGTGCCCAGGGCCATTACGGATCCATCCTTGTGGGGAATGGCTACACCTTC
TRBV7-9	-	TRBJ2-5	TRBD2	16	CASSPTSGRSLETQYF	TGTGCCAGCAGTCCGACTAGCGGGAGGAGTTTGGAGACCCAGTACTTC
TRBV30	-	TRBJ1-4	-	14	CAWSVDTVNEKLFF	TGTGCCTGGAGTGTAGATACAGTTAATGAAAAACTGTTTTTT
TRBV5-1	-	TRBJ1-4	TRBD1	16	CASSFRGQGTNEKLFF	TGCGCCAGCAGCTTCCGGGGACAGGGCACTAATGAAAAACTGTTTTTT
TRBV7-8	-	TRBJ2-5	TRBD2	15	CASTVGRASWETQYF	TGTGCCAGCACGGTAGGGAGGGCTAGCTGGGAGACCCAGTACTTC
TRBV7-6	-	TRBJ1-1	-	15	CASSSPPGVNTEAFF	TGTGCCAGCAGCTCCCCGCCGGGGGTGAACACTGAAGCTTTCTTT
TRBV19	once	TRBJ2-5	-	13	CASSGQGGETQYF	TGTGCCAGTAGTGGGCAGGGGGGAGAGACCCAGTACTTC
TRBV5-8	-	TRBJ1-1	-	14	CASSLEAMNTEAFF	TGTGCCAGCAGCTTGGAAGCCATGAACACTGAAGCTTTCTTT
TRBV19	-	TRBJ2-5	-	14	CASSPRRDGETQYF	TGTGCCAGTAGTCCCAGGCGGGATGGAGAGACCCAGTACTTC
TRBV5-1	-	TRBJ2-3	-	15	CASSLPKGVTDTQYF	TGCGCCAGCAGCCTTCCAAAAGGGGTCACAGATACGCAGTATTTT
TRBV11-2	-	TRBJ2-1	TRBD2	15	CASTKTSGNDNEQFF	TGTGCCAGCACCAAGACTAGCGGGAATGACAATGAGCAGTTCTTC
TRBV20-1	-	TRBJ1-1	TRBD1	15	CSASPPGQLNTEAFF	TGCAGTGCTAGTCCTCCGGGACAGTTGAACACTGAAGCTTTCTTT
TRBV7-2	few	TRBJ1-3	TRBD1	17	CASSLEGGRFSGNTIYF	TGTGCCAGCAGCTTAGAAGGGGGCAGGTTCTCTGGAAACACCATATATTTT
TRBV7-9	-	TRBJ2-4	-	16	CASSSLAVLAKNIQYF	TGTGCCAGCAGCTCACTCGCCGTACTTGCCAAAAACATTCAGTACTTC
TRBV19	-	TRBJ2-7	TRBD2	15	CASSGWTSGSHEQYF	TGTGCCAGTAGTGGGTGGACTAGCGGGAGCCACGAGCAGTACTTC
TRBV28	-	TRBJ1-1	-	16	CASSAPWGAGVTEAFF	TGTGCCAGCAGTGCCCCGTGGGGGGCGGGGGTCACTGAAGCTTTCTTT
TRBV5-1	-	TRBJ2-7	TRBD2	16	CASSQSPASGSYEQYF	TGCGCCAGCAGCCAATCTCCGGCTAGCGGTTCCTACGAGCAGTACTTC
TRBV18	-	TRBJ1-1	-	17	CASSPYGDNFGGAEAFF	TGTGCCAGCTCACCTTACGGGGATAACTTTGGGGGCGCTGAAGCTTTCTTT